This T cell receptor beta chain derives from a study of T cells in Graves' hyperthyroidism and ophthalmopathy. Template material for amplifying TCR beta CDR3 regions consisted of RNA transcripts. The study used the HTBI primer set for a first-round RT-PCR of the TCR CDR3. TCRdb re-called the multiplex PCR reads through MiXCR, storing one row per CDR3 protein. The sample includes some 200,000 distinct CDR3 sequences, 17% seen only once; the top ten take around 52%. Patients aged 18 to 65 had newly diagnosed hyperthyroidism of under 2 months' duration. Fresh peripheral blood, approximately 9.6 ml, yielded the PBMCs. V shed 4 bases and J shed 0 bases, with 12 bases lying between them. This CDR3 region has 15 residues. Germline V gives CDR1 MNHNS, CDR2 SASEGT. This clonotype was recorded many times.

Sequencing was done on a sample of blood. The chain couples TRBV6-1 to TRBJ1-1; D might be TRBD1 (5 bases). The sequence derives from a woman between 45 and 60 years old with Graves' hyperthyroidism. The CDR3 DNA reads TGTGCCAGCAGTGGGGGGGTGAACATGAACACTGAAGCTTTCTTT. It yields the protein CASSGGVNMNTEAFF.